The clone carrying this T cell receptor (beta chain) has at least ten counts. TCRdb passed the 5' RACE reads through MiXCR, listing each CDR3 protein once. The data contain around 53,000 distinct CDR3 sequences, roughly 4.3% of them seen just once; the ten biggest clones take up 2.9%. The CDR3 extends over 15 amino acids. The ends were cut back, 9 bases at V and 6 bases at J, with 20 bases in the middle. Germline V gives CDR1 KGHDR, CDR2 SFDVKD. This specimen belongs to a study of neurological immune-mediated disorders. Study at large: Relapsing-remitting forms accounted for about 90% of the roughly 34 multiple sclerosis patients and secondary progressive forms for 3.

Unsorted libraries used 2 million PBMCs kept at -80 degrees C. The origin of this receptor is a man in his forties or fifties with multiple sclerosis. V gene TRBV24-1 combines with J gene TRBJ1-5; D uncertain. Sequenced input: PBMCs. CDR3 DNA: TGTGCCACCTCTTCAAGTACTAATCCGGTTCAGCCCCAGCATTTT. Its translation is CATSSSTNPVQPQHF.